One TCR beta chain is described in this entry. The data stem from a study of blood T cell repertoires in COVID-19. Overall study context: From the United States, Italy and Spain came samples of acute and convalescent COVID-19. T cells, B-cell-depleted T cells, or PBMCs provided the cDNA or gDNA that served as material.

Germline values: CDR1 SGHDT, CDR2 YYEEEE. With V trimmed by 4 bases and J by 0 bases, 6 bases remained unmatched. CDR3 length equals 15 residues. Authors' methods: Quantification of nucleated cells was approximated via reference gene primer amplification. Produced via immunoSEQ multiplex PCR; TCRdb's table is partial and in-frame only. V, J and clone size derive from that table, while D and trimming were established from the DNA sequence. The data contain 120,000 or so clones, 80% of them singletons. The sample was peripheral blood. The J gene is TRBJ1-2, the V gene TRBV5-6; 7 bases fit TRBD1. This TCR was sampled from a man between 60 and 75 years old with active or convalescent COVID-19. The CDR3 reads CASSITGASNYGYTF. The CDR3 DNA reads as TGTGCCAGCAGCATTACAGGGGCGTCTAACTATGGCTACACCTTC.